A selection of T cell receptor beta chains follows, all from one sample in a study of cytomegalovirus exposure and HLA in healthy donors. Method: immunoSEQ multiplex PCR; TCRdb's copy keeps in-frame clones and lacks some. The table has roughly 130,000 clones, 73% seen once; the top ten hold 2.1%. The sample comprised PBMCs. These receptors originate from a woman between 40 and 55 years old in good health and CMV-seropositive. Each CDR3 is given with its conserved first and last residue. Rows give clone size only sometimes, using once, few, many, or a class for an expanded clone.

CDR3 protein | clone size | J gene | V gene
CASSPLTGANEKLFF | - | TRBJ1-4 | TRBV18
CASSLVVTGGYQPQHF | - | TRBJ1-5 | TRBV7-8
CASSHRGQGNTIYF | - | TRBJ1-3 | TRBV19
CASSLSRVGANEQYF | - | TRBJ2-7 | TRBV7-8
CASPGGGWEKLFF | - | TRBJ1-4 | TRBV27
CASSYREGKNTIYF | - | TRBJ1-3 | TRBV6-5
CATLTTGTGELFF | - | TRBJ2-2 | TRBV6-1
CASSVRGRGAASEKLFF | - | TRBJ1-4 | TRBV2
CASSFTGGRAADTQYF | - | TRBJ2-3 | TRBV5-5
CASSFAQGASNQPQHF | - | TRBJ1-5 | TRBV7-9
CASSYTLGGEETQYF | - | TRBJ2-5 | TRBV5-4
CASDRGREGYTF | - | TRBJ1-2 | TRBV30
CASSGQAGISTDTQYF | few | TRBJ2-3 | TRBV7-2
CAWSVTENTEAFF | - | TRBJ1-1 | TRBV30
CASSNYLGAEQYF | - | TRBJ2-7 | TRBV7-3
CASSLGLAGGGETQYF | - | TRBJ2-5 | TRBV5-4
CASSFAAINSYEQYF | few | TRBJ2-7 | TRBV28
CASSSGTSNPTGELFF | - | TRBJ2-2 | TRBV5-1
CASSLHRSNEKLFF | - | TRBJ1-4 | TRBV7-9
CASSPLTSGSYNEQFF | - | TRBJ2-1 | TRBV19
CAISQTEFNQPQHF | - | TRBJ1-5 | TRBV10-3
CASSPGTGADTQYF | - | TRBJ2-3 | TRBV2
CASSLGGSNYGYTF | few | TRBJ1-2 | TRBV5-1
CASRGGSGNTIYF | - | TRBJ1-3 | TRBV5-1
CATSRDPSGIGTDTQYF | - | TRBJ2-3 | TRBV15
CASSEGGGGNIQYF | - | TRBJ2-4 | TRBV6-1
CASRAGTGVQPQHF | - | TRBJ1-5 | TRBV2
CASSLDRSNTEAFF | - | TRBJ1-1 | TRBV9
CASSQDRSSDGYTF | - | TRBJ1-2 | TRBV11-1
CASSLDGVSGRLQFF | few | TRBJ2-1 | TRBV7-2
CASSPLTTGVSYEQYF | - | TRBJ2-7 | TRBV18